This TCR beta chain was observed in a study of beta chain bispecific antibodies for T cell cancers. T cells were expanded from blood mononuclear cells for three to four days with anti-CD3 OKT3 or CD3/CD28 beads. TCRdb called the 5' RACE reads again in MiXCR, with one record for every CDR3 protein. The sample carries about 17,000 distinct CDR3 sequences, 2.1% recorded once. The ends were cut back, 1 base at V and 15 bases at J, with 13 bases in the middle. From germline, CDR1 is SGHAT and CDR2 FQNNGV. CDR3 length: 13 amino acids. This clonotype was found many times. Its specificity is not known. Whole-study findings and limits: In these mixed samples, most targeted TRBV reads derived from the leukemia cell line.

Specimen: healthy donor T cells cultured with leukemia cells. J is TRBJ1-6 and V is TRBV11-2; maybe TRBD1 (6 bases). This receptor was taken from a human donor in good health. Some clones in this sample may be carry-over from other donors' samples. The CDR3 DNA is TGTGCCAGCAGCTTAGTCATAACAGGGCTCCTCCACTTT. Its translation: CASSLVITGLLHF.